The rows below give T cell receptor beta chains drawn from one sample of a study of blood T cell repertoires in COVID-19. Generated by immunoSEQ multiplex PCR, the TCRdb table keeps only in-frame clones and is missing some. This sample yields approximately 82,000 clones, of which 81% are seen a single time; about 13% belongs to the top ten. Sequenced sample: peripheral blood. The receptor set was obtained from a human donor in a cohort sampled during active COVID-19. CDR3s include the opening cysteine and the closing phenylalanine or tryptophan. D genes are given only for firm matches. Expanded clones are given a class, and other clones once, few, many or no size at all.

J	D	size	V	DNA	CDR3
TRBJ2-5	-	-	TRBV5-1	TGCGCCAGCAGCTCCCTTTCGGGGTCCGGGGAGACCCAGTACTTC	CASSSLSGSGETQYF
TRBJ2-7	TRBD1	-	TRBV9	TGTGCCAGCACCCTCGGGGACAGGGTTTACGAGCAGTACTTC	CASTLGDRVYEQYF
TRBJ2-2	TRBD2	once	TRBV28	TGTGCCAGCAGTTTACGGGGGGTAGGTCGGCCCGGGGAGCTGTTTTTT	CASSLRGVGRPGELFF
TRBJ1-4	TRBD1	-	TRBV7-2	TGTGCCAGCAGAGCCGAGGGGGCGTCTGAAAAACTGTTTTTT	CASRAEGASEKLFF
TRBJ1-6	TRBD1	-	TRBV6-5	TGTGCCAGCCGAATACGCGGACAGGGCGGCTCACCCCTCCACTTT	CASRIRGQGGSPLHF
TRBJ1-3	-	few	TRBV19	TGTGCCAGTAGTCCTCGGATTCAGAGGTCTGGAAACACCATATATTTT	CASSPRIQRSGNTIYF
TRBJ2-3	TRBD1	-	TRBV4-1	TGCGCCAGCAGACCGACAGGGAAAGATACGCAGTATTTT	CASRPTGKDTQYF
TRBJ2-7	TRBD1	-	TRBV28	TGTGCCAGCAGCTCTACAGGGGAGAGCTCCTACGAGCAGTACTTC	CASSSTGESSYEQYF
TRBJ2-3	-	few	TRBV7-9	TGTGCCAGCAGCTTAGCCCCCTCGGATACGCAGTATTTT	CASSLAPSDTQYF
TRBJ1-1	-	-	TRBV7-6	TGTGCCAGCAGCTTAGGGACAGCGAGCACTGAAGCTTTCTTT	CASSLGTASTEAFF
TRBJ2-5	TRBD2	-	TRBV10-3	TGTGCCATCCGCGGGGGGGCCCGAAACTCCCAAGAGACCCAGTACTTC	CAIRGGARNSQETQYF
TRBJ2-2	-	many	TRBV5-5	TGTGCCAGCAGCTCCGAGGGCGGGGAGCTGTTTTTT	CASSSEGGELFF
TRBJ2-3	-	-	TRBV10-3	TGTGCCATCAGTGCCATCAGGGCCAGGAGCACAGATACGCAGTATTTT	CAISAIRARSTDTQYF
TRBJ2-1	TRBD2	many	TRBV24-1	TGTGCCACCAGTGATCGGACTAGCGGGCACAATGAGCAGTTCTTC	CATSDRTSGHNEQFF
TRBJ1-2	-	-	TRBV7-8	TGTGCCAGCAGCTTCCGAACAGGGTTGTACGGCTACACCTTC	CASSFRTGLYGYTF
TRBJ1-1	-	-	TRBV6-5	TGTGCCAGCCTCCTTGGGGGGGGAAACACTGAAGCTTTCTTT	CASLLGGGNTEAFF
TRBJ2-3	-	-	TRBV19	TGTGCCAGTAGTATTCAGGGGGGACTTCGAAGTACGCAGTATTTT	CASSIQGGLRSTQYF
TRBJ1-2	TRBD1	few	TRBV28	TGTGCCAGCAGTTTGCCCGGACAGGGAGACTATGGCTACACCTTC	CASSLPGQGDYGYTF
TRBJ2-5	-	few	TRBV7-5	TGTGCCAGAAGCTACATATACGCCAGCGGGGAAGAGACCCAGTACTTC	CARSYIYASGEETQYF
TRBJ1-2	TRBD1	-	TRBV7-9	TGTGCCAGCAGCCACAGACAGGGCGTCTATGGCTACACCTTC	CASSHRQGVYGYTF
TRBJ1-4	-	-	TRBV19	TGTGCCAGTAGTCAGCGGGGCCCCACAATTAATGAAAAACTGTTTTTT	CASSQRGPTINEKLFF
TRBJ2-2	TRBD2	-	TRBV19	TGTGCCAGTAGGCCCCCTGGGGGGAGGGGCACCGGGGAGCTGTTTTTT	CASRPPGGRGTGELFF
TRBJ1-2	-	-	TRBV27	TGTGCCAGCAGTTTAGGGCCGAACTATGGCTACACCTTC	CASSLGPNYGYTF
TRBJ2-5	TRBD1	-	TRBV7-2	TGTGCCAGCAGCTCCCGACAGGGGGAGACCCAGTACTTC	CASSSRQGETQYF
TRBJ2-5	-	few	TRBV29-1	TGCAGCGTTGAATGGCAGGGGAGCTGGGAGACCCAGTACTTC	CSVEWQGSWETQYF
TRBJ1-2	-	-	TRBV9	TGTGCCAGCAGCGGATACCAAGGGAGGGGCTATGGCTACACCTTC	CASSGYQGRGYGYTF
TRBJ2-1	TRBD1	once	TRBV6-6	TGTGCCAGCAGCCCCGGACAGGTTGGTCACAATGAGCAGTTCTTC	CASSPGQVGHNEQFF
TRBJ2-7	TRBD2	-	TRBV5-5	TGTGCCAGCAGCACATACTCGGGACTAGCGTACCGTGGGCAGTACTTC	CASSTYSGLAYRGQYF
TRBJ2-5	-	-	TRBV3-1/TRBV3-2	TGTGCCAGCAGCCAAGATCGGACTGGGCGAGAGACCCAGTACTTC	CASSQDRTGRETQYF
TRBJ2-1	TRBD1	once	TRBV3-1/TRBV3-2	TGTGCCAGCAGCCGCAGGGGGACCTACAATGAGCAGTTCTTC	CASSRRGTYNEQFF
TRBJ1-3	TRBD1	-	TRBV7-2	TGTGCCAGCAGCAGAGGGGGCCAACTCTCTGGAAACACCATATATTTT	CASSRGGQLSGNTIYF
TRBJ2-7	TRBD1	few	TRBV18	TGTGCCAGCTCCCTCAACAGGGGCGAGCAGTACTTC	CASSLNRGEQYF
TRBJ2-3	TRBD1	-	TRBV6-1	TGTGCCAGCAGTGAAGCAAAGGGGGCGCTTGGAGATACGCAGTATTTT	CASSEAKGALGDTQYF
TRBJ1-1	-	-	TRBV5-4	TGTGCCAGCAGCCCGAAATACTGGGCGAACACTGAAGCTTTCTTT	CASSPKYWANTEAFF
TRBJ1-6	-	-	TRBV29-1	TGCAGCGTTGATGACGGGGGGAATTCACCCCTCCACTTT	CSVDDGGNSPLHF
TRBJ2-5	-	-	TRBV3-1/TRBV3-2	TGTGCCAGCAGCCAAGATCCCACCAGCGGGCAGACCCAGTACTTC	CASSQDPTSGQTQYF
TRBJ1-5	TRBD1	-	TRBV6-2/TRBV6-3	TGTGCCAGCAGTCGACACACAGACAGGGCTCAGCCCCAGCATTTT	CASSRHTDRAQPQHF
TRBJ1-5	TRBD1	-	TRBV6-2/TRBV6-3	TGTGCCAGCAGTTACCGGACAGGGGGCACGCTCGGCAATCAGCCCCAGCATTTT	CASSYRTGGTLGNQPQHF
TRBJ1-4	-	-	TRBV5-1	TGCGCCAGCAGCGTGAGTAGTATTGAAAAACTGTTTTTT	CASSVSSIEKLFF
TRBJ2-7	-	-	TRBV27	TGTGCCAGCAGTTTAAGTGGCGGCGAAATGGAGCAGTACTTC	CASSLSGGEMEQYF
TRBJ2-5	TRBD2	once	TRBV5-1	TGCGCCAGCAAGTCTAGCGGGGGGGAAGAGACCCAGTACTTC	CASKSSGGEETQYF
TRBJ2-7	-	-	TRBV3-1/TRBV3-2	TGTGCCAGCAGCCCCGCATGGGGAGTCTCCTACGAGCAGTACTTC	CASSPAWGVSYEQYF
TRBJ2-5	-	-	TRBV11-2	TGTGCCAGCAGCTTAGGGCCAGGGCGTTTCCAAGAGACCCAGTACTTC	CASSLGPGRFQETQYF
TRBJ2-2	TRBD1	-	TRBV3-1/TRBV3-2	TGTGCCAGCAGTCTAACCGACAGGGCGGTCGGGGAGCTGTTTTTT	CASSLTDRAVGELFF
TRBJ1-1	-	-	TRBV6-1	TGTGCCAGCAGTGAACGGCGGTTGAACACTGAAGCTTTCTTT	CASSERRLNTEAFF
TRBJ2-7	TRBD1	-	TRBV7-2	TGTGCCAGCAGCCCCCCGGGACAGGGGGCGCGGGTGCAGTACTTC	CASSPPGQGARVQYF
TRBJ1-6	TRBD1	-	TRBV28	TGTGCCAGCAGTCCGGGACAGTCCAATTCACCCCTCCACTTT	CASSPGQSNSPLHF
TRBJ1-1	-	-	TRBV28	TGTGCCAGCAGTTTTGGGGGCTCTGGTGAAGCTTTCTTT	CASSFGGSGEAFF
TRBJ1-3	-	-	TRBV11-2	TGTGCCAGCAGCTTAGATCGGAACAGTCAAAACACCATATATTTT	CASSLDRNSQNTIYF
TRBJ2-7	TRBD1	once	TRBV6-2/TRBV6-3	TGTGCCAGCAGTTACCGTACAGGGGAAATACCCGCCTACGAGCAGTACTTC	CASSYRTGEIPAYEQYF
TRBJ2-5	TRBD2	-	TRBV7-2	TGTGCCAGCAGCTTAGTGGCTAGCGGGGGGGCGAGAGAGACCCAGTACTTC	CASSLVASGGARETQYF
TRBJ2-2	TRBD1	-	TRBV5-1	TGCGCCAGCAGCGTACCAGGGGGAACCGGGGAGCTGTTTTTT	CASSVPGGTGELFF
TRBJ2-7	TRBD1	once	TRBV6-5	TGTGCCAGCAGTTCCCACAGGGGTACCTACGAGCAGTACTTC	CASSSHRGTYEQYF
TRBJ1-5	TRBD1	-	TRBV19	TGTGCCAGTACCCCCCGGGGACAGGGAAATCAGCCCCAGCATTTT	CASTPRGQGNQPQHF
TRBJ1-1	TRBD1	-	TRBV28	TGTGCCAGCAGTTCGTTCTTGACAGGGGGATATGAAGCTTTCTTT	CASSSFLTGGYEAFF
TRBJ2-3	-	-	TRBV4-1	TGCGCCAGCAGCCAAGTCCCGAGCCTCACAGATACGCAGTATTTT	CASSQVPSLTDTQYF
TRBJ2-7	TRBD1	-	TRBV7-2	TGTGCCAGCAGCTTACAGAGCGGGACAGGGCTTAACGAGCAGTACTTC	CASSLQSGTGLNEQYF
TRBJ2-2	-	-	TRBV7-2	TGTGCCAGCAGCCCCCGACAGGCCGGCATCACCGGGGAGCTGTTTTTT	CASSPRQAGITGELFF
TRBJ2-5	TRBD1	-	TRBV4-1	TGCGCCAGCAGCGACGACAGGGGGCTATGGGAGACCCAGTACTTC	CASSDDRGLWETQYF